This T cell receptor (beta chain) was profiled in a study of cytomegalovirus exposure and HLA in healthy donors. Whole-study context: As an earlier analysis found, some 180 million T cells yielded 100 million to 130 million unique TCR beta sequences. Samples from HLA-typed donors yielded about 80 million unique TCRs in an early data release. Study-wide results and limits: In a later analysis, TCR beta V- and J-gene trimming showed a link to a missense DCLRE1C variant. Most CMV-associated TCR beta chains were later found to appear HLA-restricted.

V was shortened by 2 bases and J by 0 bases, with 10 bases between the two germline ends. Germline V gives CDR1 MNHNY, CDR2 SVGAGI (reference sequence). The CDR3 length is 15 residues. In this sample, this clone turned up a few times. Its antigen remains unidentified. The study ran its PCR with 60 Vbeta and 13 Jbeta primers. Assay used: immunoSEQ multiplex PCR; TCRdb lists only in-frame clones, some missing. The table has about 130,000 clones, 80% seen once; the top ten hold 2% to 2.5%. Sequenced material: PBMCs. J is TRBJ1-1 and V is TRBV6-6, with a tentative D call TRBD1 (6 bases). The sequence came from a man younger than 40 in good health and CMV-seronegative. The CDR3 protein is CASSYMPGVNTEAFF. In nucleotides, the CDR3 is TGTGCCAGCAGTTACATGCCAGGGGTGAACACTGAAGCTTTCTTT.